This T cell receptor beta chain was found in a study of control samples from healthy donors and cancer patients. Some clones are missing from TCRdb's copy, which holds only in-frame ones; the method was immunoSEQ multiplex PCR. The top ten hold around 7.6% of the sample, which has under 150,000 clones, roughly 90% seen once. With 0 bases clipped from V and 4 bases from J, the junction kept 3 bases outside the gene matches. In germline, CDR1 is LNHDA, CDR2 SQIVND (reference sequence). The CDR3 runs 16 residues. This sequence originates from a man aged 50 or older with head and neck cancer. The chain combines TRBV19 with TRBJ2-1, with TRBD1 matching 10 bases. The sample consisted of PBMCs. The CDR3 nucleotides read TGTGCCAGTAGTATAGATGGGACAGGGGCATACAATGAGCAGTTCTTC. This codes for CASSIDGTGAYNEQFF.